This passage covers 2 T cell receptor beta chains from one sample sequenced in a study of shared clonotypes between healthy human individuals. It was CD45RO-negative cells, positively selected for CCR7, that made up naive CD8 cells, with terminally differentiated effector memory CD45RA+ cells excluded. Using immunoSEQ multiplex PCR, the repertoire was profiled, and TCRdb retains in-frame clones only, with some absent. The sample records some 2,100,000 clones, 85% to 95% being singletons. Material: naive CD8+ T cells from PBMCs. The receptors derive from a man between 18 and 35 years old in good health. Some clones in this sample may be carry-over from other donors' samples.

CDR3 in DNA: TGCAGCACCCCGGGGCCCTCTGGGGCTTTCTTT. Translation: CSTPGPSGAFF. The V gene is TRBV20-1, the J gene TRBJ1-1; the D gene is possibly TRBD1 (5 bases). Germline V gene sequence: CDR1 DFQATT, CDR2 SNEGSKA (reference sequence). The CDR3 has 11 amino acids.

The chain couples TRBV7-8 to TRBJ2-3; maybe TRBD2 (5 bases). CDR1 SGHVS and CDR2 FQNEAQ come from the germline V gene. The V gene lost 1 base and the J gene lost 4 bases, with 12 bases spanning the gap. The CDR3 sequence is 15 residues long. CDR3 loop: CASSLEGGSADTQYF. DNA of the CDR3: TGTGCCAGCAGCTTAGAGGGTGGGAGTGCAGATACGCAGTATTTT. The full variable domain, its missing parts supplied by reference TRBV7-8 and TRBJ2-3, is GAGVSQSPRYKVAKRGQDVALRCDPISGHVSLFWYQQALGQGPEFLTYFQNEAQLDKSGLPSDRFFAERPEGSVSTLKIQRTQQEDSAVYLCASSLEGGSADTQYFGPGTRLTVL.